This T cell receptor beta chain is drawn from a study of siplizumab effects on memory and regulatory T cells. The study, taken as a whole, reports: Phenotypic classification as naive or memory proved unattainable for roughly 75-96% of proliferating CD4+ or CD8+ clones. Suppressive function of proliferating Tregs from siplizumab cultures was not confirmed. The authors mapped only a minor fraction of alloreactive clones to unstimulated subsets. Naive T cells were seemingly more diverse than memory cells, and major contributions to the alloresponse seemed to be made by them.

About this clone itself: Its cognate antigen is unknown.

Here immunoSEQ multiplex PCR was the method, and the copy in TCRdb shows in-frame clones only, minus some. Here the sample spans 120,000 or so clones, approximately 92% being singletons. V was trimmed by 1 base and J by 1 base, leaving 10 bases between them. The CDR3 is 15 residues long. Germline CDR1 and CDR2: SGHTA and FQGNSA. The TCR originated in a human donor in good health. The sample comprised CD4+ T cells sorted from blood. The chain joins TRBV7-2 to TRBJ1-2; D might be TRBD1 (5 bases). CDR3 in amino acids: CASSLGRDVNYGYTF. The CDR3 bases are TGTGCCAGCAGCTTAGGCCGGGACGTTAACTATGGCTACACCTTC.